What follows describes a single TCR beta chain. Its antigen is not identified. These data originate in a study of cytomegalovirus exposure and HLA in healthy donors. Notes on the study in general: The study labeled around 160 TCR beta chains cytomegalovirus-associated.

From germline, CDR1 is MDHEN and CDR2 SYDVKM. This CDR3 comprises 15 residues. Trimming left V 10 bases short and J 7 bases short, with 25 bases between. Use of 60 Vbeta and 13 Jbeta primers characterized the PCR. Here immunoSEQ multiplex PCR was the method, and the copy in TCRdb shows in-frame clones only, minus some. This table has 200,000 or so clones, around 75% appearing once. This sequence was found in a woman in her thirties in good health and CMV-seropositive. This chain joins TRBV28 and TRBJ1-2; TRBD1 is a possible D gene (6 bases). The source material was PBMCs. CDR3 region: CANARLAGGESGYTF. The DNA for the CDR3 is TGTGCCAACGCAAGATTGGCGGGGGGCGAGAGTGGCTACACCTTC.